This T cell receptor beta chain comes out of a study of T cell responses to AZD1222 COVID-19 vaccine. Study-level results: Two AZD1222 administrations were followed by greater Spike-specific TCR breadth and depth. The reported proportion of spike-specific TCRs targeting unmutated variant regions was nearly half. Donor demographics were predominantly white British with a female majority; clonal diversity may be underestimated.

This clone occurred a few times. The antigen is undetermined. TCRdb's table, derived via immunoSEQ multiplex PCR, lists solely in-frame clones and lacks some. The table has 150,000 to 250,000 clones, approximately 90% seen once; the top ten hold approximately 3.4%. This CDR3 has 14 amino acids. Trimming removed 4 bases from V and 7 bases from J, with 15 bases in between. Germline CDR1 and CDR2: SGHRS and YFSETQ. Second doses that came at about 4 or about 12 weeks were put together. The chain combines TRBV5-1 with TRBJ1-5; no clear D. The source was peripheral blood, collected 28 days after the second AZD1222 dose. The TCR sequence derives from an adult who received the AZD1222 COVID-19 vaccine. CDR3 DNA sequence: TGCGCCAGCAGCCCCGGCGTGTCAGCCCAGCCCCAGCATTTT. Translated: CASSPGVSAQPQHF.